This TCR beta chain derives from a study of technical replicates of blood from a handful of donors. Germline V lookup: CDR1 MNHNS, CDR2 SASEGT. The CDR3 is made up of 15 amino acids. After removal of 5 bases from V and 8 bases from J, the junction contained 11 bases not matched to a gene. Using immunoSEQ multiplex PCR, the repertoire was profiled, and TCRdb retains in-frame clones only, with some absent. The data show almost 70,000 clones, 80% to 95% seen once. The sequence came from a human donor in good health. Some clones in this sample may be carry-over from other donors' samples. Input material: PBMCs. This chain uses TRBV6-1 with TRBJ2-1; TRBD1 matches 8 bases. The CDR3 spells CASSPGGFAVDEQFF. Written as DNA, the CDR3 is TGTGCCAGCAGTCCAGGGGGCTTTGCTGTAGATGAGCAGTTCTTC.